A selection of T cell receptor beta chains follows, all from one sample in a study of T cells after yellow fever vaccination. TCRdb ran MiXCR on the 5' RACE reads and lists one entry per CDR3 protein. The table has over 150,000 distinct CDR3 sequences, approximately 6.2% seen once. The sequenced sample was CD4+ T cells sorted from PBMCs, obtained on the day of the first yellow fever vaccination. The receptors shown here come from a man aged 18 to 29 who received the YFV17D yellow fever vaccine. Each CDR3 is given with its conserved first and last residue. A D gene is named only where the DNA matches it firmly. Clone size is given for some rows only: seen once, a few or many times, or a class if the clone is expanded.

>few|TRBJ1-3|NA|TRBV5-5
CASSRGTPNSGNTIYF
TGTGCCAGCAGCCGAGGGACACCGAACTCTGGAAACACCATATATTTT
>many|TRBJ1-4|NA|TRBV12-3/TRBV12-4
CASSSGSGANEKLFF
TGTGCCAGCAGTTCCGGTTCAGGGGCTAATGAAAAACTGTTTTTT
>NA|TRBJ1-1|NA|TRBV11-2
CASVSGRRNTEAFF
TGTGCCAGCGTCTCGGGCAGGAGGAACACTGAAGCTTTCTTT
>few|TRBJ1-5|NA|TRBV2
CASTLGANNQPQHF
TGTGCCAGCACGTTAGGGGCGAACAATCAGCCCCAGCATTTT
>NA|TRBJ2-5|TRBD2|TRBV24-1
CATSDPQAGSRETQYF
TGTGCCACCAGTGATCCGCAAGCGGGGTCCAGGGAGACCCAGTACTTC
>NA|TRBJ2-7|NA|TRBV6-2/TRBV6-3
CASGRTGTSYEQYF
TGTGCCAGCGGAAGGACCGGAACTTCCTACGAGCAGTACTTC
>NA|TRBJ2-4|TRBD2|TRBV4-3
CASSHRLAGGRSKNIQYF
TGCGCCAGCAGCCACCGACTAGCGGGGGGGCGGTCCAAAAACATTCAGTACTTC
>many|TRBJ2-2|TRBD1|TRBV11-3
CASSDRGANTGELFF
TGTGCCAGCAGCGACAGGGGGGCGAACACCGGGGAGCTGTTTTTT
>many|TRBJ2-1|TRBD2|TRBV12-3/TRBV12-4
CASSQRGGGEQFF
TGTGCCAGCAGCCAGCGGGGGGGTGGTGAGCAGTTCTTC
>many|TRBJ2-5|TRBD2|TRBV9
CASSVSGGILETQYF
TGTGCCAGCAGCGTTAGCGGGGGAATCCTAGAGACCCAGTACTTC
>few|TRBJ2-6|TRBD2|TRBV14
CASSQGRLAFGANVLTF
TGTGCCAGCAGCCAAGGGAGACTAGCGTTTGGGGCCAACGTCCTGACTTTC
>few|TRBJ1-6|NA|TRBV18
CASSPREGTSPLHF
TGTGCCAGCTCACCACGGGAGGGCACTTCACCCCTCCACTTT
>many|TRBJ1-4|TRBD1|TRBV7-3
CASSTRQGRTNEKLFF
TGTGCCAGCAGCACCCGACAGGGGAGGACTAATGAAAAACTGTTTTTT
>many|TRBJ2-5|TRBD2|TRBV6-2/TRBV6-3
CASRASGEETQYF
TGTGCCAGCAGAGCTAGCGGGGAAGAGACCCAGTACTTC
>few|TRBJ2-7|NA|TRBV10-3
CAISRDGPYEQYF
TGTGCCATCAGTCGGGACGGGCCCTACGAGCAGTACTTC
>many|TRBJ2-2|NA|TRBV24-1
CATSDWAGSNTGELFF
TGTGCCACCAGTGATTGGGCAGGGTCGAACACCGGGGAGCTGTTTTTT
>NA|TRBJ2-1|TRBD2|TRBV12-3/TRBV12-4
CASSPRDSGGAAYNEQFF
TGTGCCAGCAGTCCCCGGGATAGCGGGGGGGCCGCCTACAATGAGCAGTTCTTC
>NA|TRBJ2-5|TRBD1|TRBV29-1
CSVGKDRNQETQYF
TGCAGCGTTGGTAAGGACAGGAACCAAGAGACCCAGTACTTC
>few|TRBJ2-2|TRBD2|TRBV5-1
CASSRNPAASGGTGELFF
TGCGCCAGCAGCCGTAACCCCGCTGCTAGCGGGGGAACCGGGGAGCTGTTTTTT
>NA|TRBJ2-7|NA|TRBV5-1
CASSLNPDRANYEQYF
TGCGCCAGCAGCTTGAATCCCGACAGAGCTAACTACGAGCAGTACTTC
>many|TRBJ2-1|TRBD2|TRBV11-2
CASSPRRTSFPYNEQFF
TGTGCCAGCAGCCCACGGAGGACTAGCTTCCCCTACAATGAGCAGTTCTTC
>many|TRBJ2-2|NA|TRBV11-3
CASSLGETGELFF
TGTGCCAGCAGCTTAGGAGAGACCGGGGAGCTGTTTTTT
>NA|TRBJ2-7|NA|TRBV27
CASSLTGSSYEQYF
TGTGCCAGCAGTTTAACAGGTAGCTCCTACGAGCAGTACTTC
>many|TRBJ1-2|NA|TRBV7-2
CASSPLAGGGYTF
TGTGCCAGCAGCCCATTGGCAGGCGGGGGCTACACCTTC
>many|TRBJ1-6|NA|TRBV6-2/TRBV6-3
CASSTIRTNSPLHF
TGTGCCAGCAGCACCATAAGAACTAATTCACCCCTCCACTTT
>once|TRBJ2-2|NA|TRBV3-1
CATCQGLVFGELFF
TGTGCCACCTGCCAAGGTTTAGTCTTCGGGGAGCTGTTTTTT
>many|TRBJ2-3|NA|TRBV10-3
CAISELSSTDTQYF
TGTGCCATCAGTGAATTAAGTTCCACAGATACGCAGTATTTT
>few|TRBJ1-2|NA|TRBV20-1
CSATGPSNYGYTF
TGCAGTGCTACGGGGCCCTCTAACTATGGCTACACCTTC